This T cell receptor beta chain was recovered during a study of shared clonotypes between healthy human individuals. Findings and caveats of the study: Sampling involved blood alone; tissue repertoires likely differ.

Using immunoSEQ multiplex PCR, the repertoire was profiled, and TCRdb retains in-frame clones only, with some absent. The sample holds 2 million to 3 million clones, 93% seen once. With regard to this clone: As yet, its antigen is unknown.

Losses at the gene ends were 5 bases for V and 4 bases for J; bases not matched to a gene: 2. From germline, CDR1 is GTSNPN and CDR2 SVGIG (reference sequence). The CDR3 covers 14 residues. The sequenced material came from naive CD4+ T cells from PBMCs. Subset described: CD45RA+ positively selected. This chain uses TRBV30 with TRBJ2-1; 13 bases map to TRBD2. This receptor was obtained from a man between 18 and 35 years old in good health. Some clones in this sample may be carry-over from other donors' samples. The CDR3 nucleotides read TGTGCCTGGGGGACTAGCGGGGCTTACAATGAGCAGTTCTTC. Translation: CAWGTSGAYNEQFF. Based on the CDR3 plus reference TRBV30 and TRBJ2-1, the full variable domain is SQTIHQWPATLVQPVGSPLSLECTVEGTSNPNLYWYRQAAGRGLQLLFYSVGIGQISSEVPQNLSASRPQDRQFILSSKKLLLSDSGFYLCAWGTSGAYNEQFFGPGTRLTVL.